The 27 T cell receptor beta chains below were found in one sample sequenced in a study of spatial heterogeneity in lung cancer. A single record per CDR3 protein comes from TCRdb applying MiXCR to the 5' RACE reads. Here the sample spans about 52,000 distinct CDR3 sequences, around 7.7% being singletons. The time point was: blood at routine non-recurrence follow-up after resection. Unsorted whole RNA of tumor, nontumor lung or frozen PBMC was sequenced. Material: PBMCs, obtained at follow-up. Receptors were obtained from a female donor with early-stage non-small cell lung cancer.

The chain recombines TRBV28 with TRBJ1-2; D unclear. There are 13 residues in the CDR3. Per germline, CDR1 MDHEN and CDR2 SYDVKM. Trimming left V 7 bases short and J 7 bases short, with 16 bases between. The CDR3 here is CASKTEAWAGYTF. The CDR3 DNA is TGTGCCAGCAAAACTGAGGCCTGGGCTGGCTACACCTTC.

This clonotype was observed many times. V and J are TRBV6-1 and TRBJ2-2, with D hard to call. The CDR3 loop spans 13 amino acids. The germline V gene has CDR1 MNHNS and CDR2 SASEGT. V gave up 4 bases and J gave up 6 bases, with 9 bases separating them. CDR3 protein: CASSVFGAGELFF. The CDR3 DNA reads as TGTGCCAGCAGTGTCTTTGGCGCCGGGGAGCTGTTTTTT.

This rearrangement joins TRBV28 to TRBJ1-4; D remains ambiguous. In germline, CDR1 is MDHEN, CDR2 SYDVKM. V lost 5 bases and J lost 5, with 3 bases in between. The CDR3 runs 11 residues. CDR3 residues: CASSGNEKLFF. CDR3 nucleotide sequence: TGTGCCAGCAGTGGAAATGAAAAACTGTTTTTT.

A few counts support this clonotype. V usage is TRBV2 and J usage is TRBJ2-4; 10 nucleotides agree with TRBD2. V dropped 3 bases and J dropped 3; count of bases not matched to a gene: 5. Germline V lookup: CDR1 SNHLY, CDR2 FYNNEI. The CDR3 is 16 amino acids. The CDR3, as DNA: TGTGCCAGCAGTGAGGCCTCTAGCGGGGGCAAAAACATTCAGTACTTC. It specifies CASSEASSGGKNIQYF.

This clonotype was counted only a few times. The V and J genes are TRBV20-1 and TRBJ1-5, with 7 bases matching TRBD1. The CDR3 runs 20 residues. The V segment lost 1 base and the J segment 5 bases; nucleotides outside the gene matches: 23. Germline values: CDR1 DFQATT, CDR2 SNEGSKA (reference sequence). The CDR3 sequence: CSARAKGRDSPFQRHQPQHF. CDR3 bases: TGCAGTGCTAGAGCCAAAGGTCGGGACAGCCCTTTTCAGCGTCATCAGCCCCAGCATTTT.

The table lists this clonotype with many counts. The chain has TRBV29-1 and TRBJ2-2; D not resolved. Germline V lookup: CDR1 SQVTM, CDR2 ANQGSEA. V lost 1 base to trimming and J lost 4 bases, with 4 bases between them. The CDR3 sequence is 12 residues long. CDR3 bases: TGCAGCGTTGAAGTCATCACCGGGGAGCTGTTTTTT. Its protein is CSVEVITGELFF.

This clonotype was observed a few times. The chain couples TRBV5-6 to TRBJ2-5; D ambiguous. The CDR3 spans 16 residues. The V end lost 2 bases, the J end lost 0 bases, and 14 bases lay between the germline ends. The germline gives CDR1 SGHDT, CDR2 YYEEEE. The CDR3 loop is CASSFIRSTDQETQYF. CDR3 in DNA: TGTGCCAGCAGCTTTATTCGCTCTACAGACCAAGAGACCCAGTACTTC.

This clonotype was detected many times. V is TRBV7-6 and J is TRBJ2-3, with D tentatively TRBD2 (7 bases). CDR3 size: 16 residues. The V end lost 2 bases, the J end lost 5 bases, and 17 bases lay between the germline ends. Germline V gene lookup returns CDR1 SGHVS and CDR2 FNYEAQ. Here the CDR3 reads CASSLNPGGGIDTQYF. Written as DNA, the CDR3 is TGTGCCAGCAGCTTAAACCCGGGGGGCGGTATAGATACGCAGTATTTT. Variable domain in full (rest from reference TRBV7-6 and TRBJ2-3): GAGVSQSPRYKVTKRGQDVALRCDPISGHVSLYWYRQALGQGPEFLTYFNYEAQQDKSGLPNDRFSAERPEGSISTLTIQRTEQRDSAMYRCASSLNPGGGIDTQYFGPGTRLTVL.

There are many counts of this clonotype. The rearrangement uses TRBV24-1 and TRBJ2-1, with 9 bases aligning to TRBD2. Germline loops: CDR1 KGHDR, CDR2 SFDVKD. The CDR3 sequence is 16 residues long. V shed 6 bases and J 4 bases; nucleotides not matched to a gene: 9. The CDR3 nucleotides are TGTGCCACCAGTTCCACTACTAGCGGGCTTTACAATGAGCAGTTCTTC. Translating it yields CATSSTTSGLYNEQFF.

There are many counts of this clonotype. The junction and the germline gene differ at one end; a read error may be behind it. The rearrangement uses TRBV5-1 and TRBJ2-1; possibly TRBD1 for D (5 bases). Germline V gene lookup returns CDR1 SGHRS and CDR2 YFSETQ. The CDR3 has 14 amino acids. The chain's CDR3 is CASRLGPAYNEQFF. In DNA, the CDR3 is TGCGCCAGCAGGTTGGGGCCGGCGTACAATGAGCAGTTCTTC.

This clonotype has ten or more counts. The chain joins TRBV10-3 to TRBJ2-7; the D gene could be TRBD1 or TRBD2 (5 bases each). Per the germline V gene, CDR1 is ENHRY and CDR2 is SYGVKD. The CDR3 covers 13 residues. V lost 9 bases and J lost 7, with 19 bases in between. The CDR3 protein is CAISQGTPGEQYF. The CDR3 region has the DNA TGTGCCATAAGCCAGGGCACCCCGGGAGAGCAGTACTTC.

This clonotype was seen a few times. The chain employs TRBV18 and TRBJ2-7, with no clear D. V was pared by 4 bases and J by 2 bases, with 9 bases between. The length of the CDR3 is 13 residues. The germline V gene encodes CDR1 KGHSH and CDR2 LQKENI. Written as DNA, the CDR3 is TGTGCCAGCTCACAGGCCGAGACCTACGAGCAGTACTTC. The encoded protein is CASSQAETYEQYF.

The chain couples TRBV28 to TRBJ1-2; tentative D call: TRBD1 (6 bases). This CDR3 has 18 residues. V was shortened by 2 bases and J by 0 bases, with 19 bases between the two germline ends. Germline loops: CDR1 MDHEN, CDR2 SYDVKM. The CDR3 sequence is CASSLGDPVGQTNYGYTF. In DNA, the CDR3 is TGTGCCAGCAGTTTAGGAGACCCTGTCGGACAGACTAACTATGGCTACACCTTC.

This clonotype has a count of ten or more. The V call is TRBV29-1, the J call TRBJ1-3; no clear D gene. The CDR3 extends over 13 amino acids. From germline, CDR1 is SQVTM and CDR2 ANQGSEA. V was trimmed by 4 bases and J by 0 bases, leaving 7 bases between them. Here the CDR3 reads CSVGGDSGNTIYF. CDR3 sequence (DNA): TGCAGCGTTGGTGGTGACTCTGGAAACACCATATATTTT.

This clonotype appeared many times. This chain links TRBV6-2 or TRBV6-3 with TRBJ2-5; TRBD1 agrees at 9 bases. The CDR3 is made up of 16 amino acids. Germline lookup yields CDR1 MNHEY and CDR2 SVGEGT. The J segment lost 5 bases and the V segment lost 6 bases, leaving 13 bases of the junction unmatched. CDR3 protein: CASSRTTGGFRETQYF. CDR3 coding DNA: TGTGCCAGCAGCCGCACTACAGGGGGCTTTCGCGAGACCCAGTACTTC.

This clonotype has a handful of counts. This chain links TRBV20-1 with TRBJ1-1; TRBD1 agrees at 7 bases. The CDR3 consists of 14 residues. CDR1 is DFQATT, CDR2 SNEGSKA, per germline (reference sequence). The ends lost 5 bases at V and 4 bases at J; junction bases unmatched: 10. This chain's CDR3 is CSAYRTGAPTEAFF. CDR3 in DNA: TGCAGTGCTTACAGAACAGGGGCGCCCACTGAAGCTTTCTTT.

This clonotype has a count of ten or more. The chain has TRBV28 and TRBJ2-7, with TRBD1 matching over 9 bases. The ends lost 5 bases at V and 6 bases at J; junction bases unmatched: 23. CDR1 and CDR2 from the germline V gene are MDHEN and SYDVKM. This CDR3 has 19 amino acids. Here the CDR3 reads CASSPPPGDRAILLGEQYF. In nucleotides, the CDR3 is TGTGCCAGCAGTCCCCCTCCTGGGGACAGGGCAATCCTACTAGGCGAGCAGTACTTC. Variable domain in full (rest from reference TRBV28 and TRBJ2-7): DVKVTQSSRYLVKRTGEKVFLECVQDMDHENMFWYRQDPGLGLRLIYFSYDVKMKEKGDIPEGYSVSREKKERFSLILESASTNQTSMYLCASSPPPGDRAILLGEQYFGPGTRLTVT.

This clonotype was counted between two and nine times. The chain employs TRBV7-9 and TRBJ2-5; D is perhaps TRBD2 (5 bases). The CDR3 sequence is 12 residues long. Germline CDR1 is SEHNR and CDR2 is FQNEAQ (reference sequence). Trimming shortened V by 7 bases and J by 4 bases, and 10 bases separated the two germline ends. CDR3 nucleotide sequence: TGTGCCAGCACTCCTAGCACAGAGACCCAGTACTTC. This encodes CASTPSTETQYF.

This clonotype was counted many times. The chain uses TRBV12-3 or TRBV12-4 and TRBJ1-2; D not certain. CDR3 length: 14 amino acids. V was shortened by 3 bases and J by 0 bases, with 8 bases between the two germline ends. CDR3 region: CASSLGAANYGYTF. DNA for the CDR3: TGTGCCAGCAGTTTGGGAGCCGCTAACTATGGCTACACCTTC.

This clonotype showed up many times. This sequence joins TRBV20-1 and TRBJ1-2; unclear D gene. This CDR3 is built from 12 residues. The V end lost 6 bases, the J end lost 6 bases, and 14 bases lay between the germline ends. The germline CDR1 and CDR2 sequences are DFQATT and SNEGSKA (reference sequence). CDR3 amino acids: CSAGRRTDGYTF. The CDR3 DNA follows: TGCAGTGCCGGACGAAGGACCGATGGCTACACCTTC.

At least ten counts were recorded for this clonotype. The chain recombines TRBV20-1 with TRBJ1-3, with D possibly matching TRBD1 (5 bases). This CDR3 has 14 residues. The germline gives CDR1 DFQATT, CDR2 SNEGSKA (reference sequence). Trimming removed 6 bases from V and 4 bases from J, with 16 bases in between. CDR3 nucleotide sequence: TGCAGTGCGCGGGGCGGGGGTCCAGGAAACACCATATATTTT. It translates to CSARGGGPGNTIYF.

The rearrangement joins TRBV19 to TRBJ2-3; D is perhaps TRBD2 (5 bases). Germline V lookup: CDR1 LNHDA, CDR2 SQIVND (reference sequence). CDR3 size: 14 residues. Trimming left V 9 bases short and J 14 bases short, with 27 bases between. The CDR3 is CASRKVASGPRVYF. CDR3 nucleotides: TGTGCCAGCCGAAAGGTAGCGTCGGGTCCGCGAGTGTATTTT. The full variable domain, rest sourced from reference TRBV19 and TRBJ2-3, is DGGITQSPKYLFRKEGQNVTLSCEQNLNHDAMYWYRQDPGQGLRLIYYSQIVNDFQKGDIAEGYSVSREKKESFPLTVTSAQKNPTAFYLCASRKVASGPRVYFGPGTRLTVL.

The chain recombines TRBV19 with TRBJ1-5; D remains unclear. The CDR3 has 15 residues. The germline V gene has CDR1 LNHDA and CDR2 SQIVND (reference sequence). The germline V and J ends were trimmed by 2 bases and 2 bases, with 10 bases remaining between them. CDR3: CASSIFRGGNQPQHF. For the CDR3, the DNA is TGTGCCAGTAGTATATTCCGGGGTGGCAATCAGCCCCAGCATTTT.

This clonotype was counted between two and nine times. The CDR3 region is CASSSYPGIAKNIQYF. In nucleotides, the CDR3 is TGCGCCAGCAGCTCCTACCCTGGCATAGCCAAAAACATTCAGTACTTC. The chain couples TRBV4-3 to TRBJ2-4; D unclear. Germline loops: CDR1 LGHNA, CDR2 YSLEER. The V end was cut by 5 bases, the J end by 0 bases, with 14 bases between. The CDR3 consists of 16 residues.

This chain uses TRBV7-8 with TRBJ2-3, with 7 bases fitting TRBD2. The germline CDR1 and CDR2 sequences are SGHVS and FQNEAQ. The ends lost 1 base at V and 6 bases at J; junction bases unmatched: 10. The CDR3 sequence is 16 residues long. The CDR3 is CASSLGAGRDWDTQYF. The CDR3 DNA is TGTGCCAGCAGCTTAGGGGCGGGGAGGGATTGGGATACGCAGTATTTT.

This clonotype was recorded many times. The rearrangement uses TRBV29-1 and TRBJ2-2, with D possibly being TRBD1 (6 bases). With 5 bases removed from V and 0 bases from J, the gap between germline ends came to 10 bases. The CDR3 has 14 residues. Looked up from germline, CDR1 is SQVTM and CDR2 is ANQGSEA. Written as DNA, the CDR3 is TGCAGCGTTCTAGGGACAACGAACACCGGGGAGCTGTTTTTT. Translated, it gives CSVLGTTNTGELFF.

The table lists this clonotype with many counts. The genes are TRBV18 and TRBJ1-4, with D hard to call. V lost 4 bases and J lost 4, with 16 bases in between. From germline, CDR1 is KGHSH and CDR2 LQKENI. The CDR3 is made up of 16 amino acids. The CDR3 DNA reads as TGTGCCAGCTCACAAGGACGGCCCGTTGATAATGAAAAACTGTTTTTT. Amino acid sequence: CASSQGRPVDNEKLFF.